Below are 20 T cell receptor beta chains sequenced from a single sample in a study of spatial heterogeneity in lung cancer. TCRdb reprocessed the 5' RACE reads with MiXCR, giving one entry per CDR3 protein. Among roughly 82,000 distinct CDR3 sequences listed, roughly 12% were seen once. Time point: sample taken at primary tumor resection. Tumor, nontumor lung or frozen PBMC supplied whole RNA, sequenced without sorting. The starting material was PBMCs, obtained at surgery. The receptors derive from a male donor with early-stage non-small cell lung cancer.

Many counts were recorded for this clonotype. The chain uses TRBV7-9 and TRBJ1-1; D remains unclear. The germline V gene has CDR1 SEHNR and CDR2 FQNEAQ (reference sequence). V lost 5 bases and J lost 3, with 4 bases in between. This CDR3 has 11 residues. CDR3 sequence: CASSRDTEAFF. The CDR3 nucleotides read TGTGCCAGCAGCAGGGACACTGAAGCTTTCTTT.

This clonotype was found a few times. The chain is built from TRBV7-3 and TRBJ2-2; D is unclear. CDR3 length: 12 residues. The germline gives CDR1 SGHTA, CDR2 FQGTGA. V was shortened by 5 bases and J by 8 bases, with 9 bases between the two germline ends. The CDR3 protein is CASSPNAGELFF. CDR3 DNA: TGTGCCAGCAGCCCAAATGCTGGGGAGCTGTTTTTT.

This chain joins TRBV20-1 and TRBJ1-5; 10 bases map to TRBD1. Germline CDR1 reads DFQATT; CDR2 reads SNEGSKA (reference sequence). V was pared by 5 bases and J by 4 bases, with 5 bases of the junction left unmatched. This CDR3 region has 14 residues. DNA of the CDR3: TGCAGTGCTTGGGACAGGGGCAGGAATCAGCCCCAGCATTTT. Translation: CSAWDRGRNQPQHF.

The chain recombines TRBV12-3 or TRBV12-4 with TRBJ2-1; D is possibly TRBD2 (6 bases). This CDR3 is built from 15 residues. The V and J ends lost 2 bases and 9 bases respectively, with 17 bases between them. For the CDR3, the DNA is TGTGCCAGCAGTTTATGGGTAGCGGCGGATGGTGAGCAGTTCTTC. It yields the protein CASSLWVAADGEQFF.

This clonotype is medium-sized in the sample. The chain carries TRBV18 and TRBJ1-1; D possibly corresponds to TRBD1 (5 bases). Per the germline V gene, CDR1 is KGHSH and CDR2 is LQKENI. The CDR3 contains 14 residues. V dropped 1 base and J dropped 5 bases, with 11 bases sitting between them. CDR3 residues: CASSPQGQVTEAFF. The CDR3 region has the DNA TGTGCCAGCTCACCACAGGGGCAAGTAACTGAAGCTTTCTTT.

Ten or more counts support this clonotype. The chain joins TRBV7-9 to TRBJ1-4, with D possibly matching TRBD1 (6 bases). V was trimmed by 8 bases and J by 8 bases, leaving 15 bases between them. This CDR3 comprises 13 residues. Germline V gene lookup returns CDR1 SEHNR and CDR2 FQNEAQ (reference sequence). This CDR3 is CASGRGEYEKLFF. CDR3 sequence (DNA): TGTGCCAGCGGAAGGGGGGAATACGAAAAACTGTTTTTT.

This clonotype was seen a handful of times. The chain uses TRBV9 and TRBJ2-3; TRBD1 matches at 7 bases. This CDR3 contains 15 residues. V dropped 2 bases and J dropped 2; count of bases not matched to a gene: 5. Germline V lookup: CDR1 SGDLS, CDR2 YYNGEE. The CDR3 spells CASSVRDSYTDTQYF. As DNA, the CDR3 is TGTGCCAGCAGCGTTCGGGACAGCTACACAGATACGCAGTATTTT. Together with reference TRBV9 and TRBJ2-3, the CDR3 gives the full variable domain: DSGVTQTPKHLITATGQRVTLRCSPRSGDLSVYWYQQSLDQGLQFLIQYYNGEERAKGNILERFSAQQFPDLHSELNLSSLELGDSALYFCASSVRDSYTDTQYFGPGTRLTVL.

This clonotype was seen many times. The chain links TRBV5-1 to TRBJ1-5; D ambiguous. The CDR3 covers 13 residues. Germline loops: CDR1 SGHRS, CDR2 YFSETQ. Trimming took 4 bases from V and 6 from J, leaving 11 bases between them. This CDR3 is CASSPDNSQPQHF. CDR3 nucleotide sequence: TGCGCCAGCAGCCCGGATAACAGTCAGCCCCAGCATTTT.

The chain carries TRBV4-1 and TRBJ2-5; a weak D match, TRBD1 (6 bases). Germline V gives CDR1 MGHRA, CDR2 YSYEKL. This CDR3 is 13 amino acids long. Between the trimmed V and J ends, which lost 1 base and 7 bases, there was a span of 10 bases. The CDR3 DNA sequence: TGCGCCAGCAGCCAAGGAGAAGGGGGGACCCAGTACTTC. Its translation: CASSQGEGGTQYF.

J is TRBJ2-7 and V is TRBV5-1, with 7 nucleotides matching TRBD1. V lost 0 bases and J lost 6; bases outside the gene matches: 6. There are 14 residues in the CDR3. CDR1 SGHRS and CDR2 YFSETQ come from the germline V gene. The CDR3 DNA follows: TGCGCCAGCAGCTTGGGACAGGGTCGTCGCGAGCAGTACTTC. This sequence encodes CASSLGQGRREQYF. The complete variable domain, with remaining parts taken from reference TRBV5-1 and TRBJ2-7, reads KAGVTQTPRYLIKTRGQQVTLSCSPISGHRSVSWYQQTPGQGLQFLFEYFSETQRNKGNFPGRFSGRQFSNSRSEMNVSTLELGDSALYLCASSLGQGRREQYFGPGTRLTVT.

In DNA, the CDR3 is TGTGCCAGCGACAGAGTTTCCTACGAGCAGTACTTC. Translated, it gives CASDRVSYEQYF. The chain has TRBV2 and TRBJ2-7; the D gene is possibly TRBD1 (5 bases). The CDR3 sequence is 12 residues long. Deletions cut 8 bases from V and 1 base from J, with 9 bases between. Germline CDR1 reads SNHLY; CDR2 reads FYNNEI.

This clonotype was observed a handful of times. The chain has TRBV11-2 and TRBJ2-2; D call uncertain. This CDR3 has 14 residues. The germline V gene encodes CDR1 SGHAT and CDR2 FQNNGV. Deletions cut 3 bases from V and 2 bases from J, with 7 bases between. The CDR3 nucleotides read TGTGCCAGCAGCTTTTCCACAAACACCGGGGAGCTGTTTTTT. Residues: CASSFSTNTGELFF.

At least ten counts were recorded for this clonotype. The CDR3 bases are TGTGCCAGCAGTTACTCCGGGACAGGGCTGGATACGCAGTATTTT. It specifies CASSYSGTGLDTQYF. The chain carries TRBV6-5 and TRBJ2-3; 9 nucleotides align to TRBD1. This CDR3 region has 15 residues. Per the germline V gene, CDR1 is MNHEY and CDR2 is SVGAGI. Losses at the gene ends were 0 bases for V and 6 bases for J; bases not matched to a gene: 4.

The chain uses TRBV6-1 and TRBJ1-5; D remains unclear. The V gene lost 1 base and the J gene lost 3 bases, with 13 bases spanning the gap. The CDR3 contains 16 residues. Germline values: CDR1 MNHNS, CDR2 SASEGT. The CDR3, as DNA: TGTGCCAGCAGTGAAGTTTTAGGCCGGGTCAATCAGCCCCAGCATTTT. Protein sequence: CASSEVLGRVNQPQHF.

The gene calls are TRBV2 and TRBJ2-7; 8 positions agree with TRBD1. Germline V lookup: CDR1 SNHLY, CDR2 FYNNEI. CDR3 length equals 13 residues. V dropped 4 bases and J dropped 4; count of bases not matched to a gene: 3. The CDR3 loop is CASSGQGRYEQYF. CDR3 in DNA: TGTGCCAGCAGTGGACAGGGGAGGTACGAGCAGTACTTC.

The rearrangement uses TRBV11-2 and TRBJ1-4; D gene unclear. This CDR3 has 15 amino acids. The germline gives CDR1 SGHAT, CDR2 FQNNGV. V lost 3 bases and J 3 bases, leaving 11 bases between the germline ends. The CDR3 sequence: CASSFAGYANEKLFF. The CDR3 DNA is TGTGCCAGCAGCTTTGCGGGTTATGCTAATGAAAAACTGTTTTTT.

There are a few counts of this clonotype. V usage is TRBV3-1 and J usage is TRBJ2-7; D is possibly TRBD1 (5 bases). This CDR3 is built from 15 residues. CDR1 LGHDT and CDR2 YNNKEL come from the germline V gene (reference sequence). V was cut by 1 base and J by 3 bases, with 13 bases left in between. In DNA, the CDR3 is TGTGCCAGCAGCCAAGTAACCAGGGAAGGCTACGAGCAGTACTTC. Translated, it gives CASSQVTREGYEQYF.

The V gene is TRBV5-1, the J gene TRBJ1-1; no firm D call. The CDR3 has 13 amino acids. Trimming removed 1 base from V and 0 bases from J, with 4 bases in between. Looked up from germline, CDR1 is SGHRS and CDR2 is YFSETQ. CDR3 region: CASSLSMNTEAFF. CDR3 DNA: TGCGCCAGCAGCTTGTCCATGAACACTGAAGCTTTCTTT.

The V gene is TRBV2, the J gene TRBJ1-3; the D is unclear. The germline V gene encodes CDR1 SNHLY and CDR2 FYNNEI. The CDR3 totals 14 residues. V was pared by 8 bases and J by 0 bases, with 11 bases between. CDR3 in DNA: TGTGCCAGCGGGGTGTTGAGCTCTGGAAACACCATATATTTT. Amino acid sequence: CASGVLSSGNTIYF.

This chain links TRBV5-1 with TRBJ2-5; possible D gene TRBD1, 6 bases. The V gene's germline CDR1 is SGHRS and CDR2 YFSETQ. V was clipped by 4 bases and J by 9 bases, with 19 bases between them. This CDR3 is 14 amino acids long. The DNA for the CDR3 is TGCGCCAGCAGCCCCTCGTGGGGGCAGAGTGCCCAGTACTTC. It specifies CASSPSWGQSAQYF. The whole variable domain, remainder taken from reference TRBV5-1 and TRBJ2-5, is KAGVTQTPRYLIKTRGQQVTLSCSPISGHRSVSWYQQTPGQGLQFLFEYFSETQRNKGNFPGRFSGRQFSNSRSEMNVSTLELGDSALYLCASSPSWGQSAQYFGPGTRLLVL.